A selection of T cell receptor beta chains follows, all from one sample in a study of T cell responses to AZD1222 COVID-19 vaccine. This table comes from immunoSEQ multiplex PCR, and its TCRdb copy is limited to in-frame clones, with some not included. The sample contains 200,000 or so clones, approximately 87% of which appear only once. The source was peripheral blood, collected on day 0 of MenACWY control vaccination. The receptors were sampled from an adult in good health. CDR3s include the opening cysteine and the closing phenylalanine or tryptophan. The order of the fields is V gene, clone size, CDR3 length, D gene, J gene, CDR3 DNA, CDR3 protein. A D gene is named only where the DNA matches it firmly. The size of a clone is reported for some rows only, either as once, few or many, or as a class for expanded clones.

v_gene: TRBV7-9
abundance: NA
len: 15
d_gene: TRBD2
j_gene: TRBJ2-7
CDR3nt: TGTGCCAGCAGCCGACGGACTAGCGAAACCTACGAGCAGTACTTC
CDR3aa: CASSRRTSETYEQYF

v_gene: TRBV4-1
abundance: NA
len: 16
d_gene: NA
j_gene: TRBJ2-7
CDR3nt: TGCGCCAGCAGCCAAGGTCCTAGCGAGATCGCCTACGAGCAGTACTTC
CDR3aa: CASSQGPSEIAYEQYF

v_gene: TRBV7-2
abundance: NA
len: 13
d_gene: NA
j_gene: TRBJ2-7
CDR3nt: TGTGCCAGCAGCACGGGACATTTCCGCGAGCAGTACTTC
CDR3aa: CASSTGHFREQYF

v_gene: TRBV6-2/TRBV6-3
abundance: few
len: 16
d_gene: TRBD2
j_gene: TRBJ2-3
CDR3nt: TGTGCCAGCAGTTTTTCGACTAGCGGGGGGTCAGATACGCAGTATTTT
CDR3aa: CASSFSTSGGSDTQYF

v_gene: TRBV7-9
abundance: NA
len: 14
d_gene: NA
j_gene: TRBJ1-1
CDR3nt: TGTGCCAGCAGCTTTTCAATCTCGGGCACTGAAGCTTTCTTT
CDR3aa: CASSFSISGTEAFF

v_gene: TRBV9
abundance: NA
len: 13
d_gene: NA
j_gene: TRBJ1-6
CDR3nt: TGTGCCAGCAGCCCAACTAATAATTCACCCCTCCACTTT
CDR3aa: CASSPTNNSPLHF

v_gene: TRBV28
abundance: NA
len: 16
d_gene: TRBD2
j_gene: TRBJ2-1
CDR3nt: TGTGCCAGCAGTTTAACTAGCGGGAGATCCTACAATGAGCAGTTCTTC
CDR3aa: CASSLTSGRSYNEQFF

v_gene: TRBV15
abundance: NA
len: 13
d_gene: NA
j_gene: TRBJ1-5
CDR3nt: TGTGCCACCAGCAGAGCCCCAAATCAGCCCCAGCATTTT
CDR3aa: CATSRAPNQPQHF

v_gene: TRBV7-3
abundance: NA
len: 16
d_gene: TRBD2
j_gene: TRBJ2-3
CDR3nt: TGTGCCAGCAGCCAAGGGGCGGGGGGCACAACAGAACCGCAGTATTTT
CDR3aa: CASSQGAGGTTEPQYF

v_gene: TRBV30
abundance: NA
len: 14
d_gene: NA
j_gene: TRBJ2-2
CDR3nt: TGTGCCTGGAGTGTACTACTGAACACCGGGGAGCTGTTTTTT
CDR3aa: CAWSVLLNTGELFF

v_gene: TRBV5-1
abundance: NA
len: 18
d_gene: TRBD2
j_gene: TRBJ2-6
CDR3nt: TGCGCCAGCAGCATAAGCGGGGATTACAGATCTGGGGCCAACGTCCTGACTTTC
CDR3aa: CASSISGDYRSGANVLTF

v_gene: TRBV6-7
abundance: NA
len: 18
d_gene: TRBD2
j_gene: TRBJ2-3
CDR3nt: TGTGCCAGCAGTTGGCGCTCGTTCGGGAGGGTTGGGACAGATACGCAGTATTTT
CDR3aa: CASSWRSFGRVGTDTQYF

v_gene: TRBV29-1
abundance: NA
len: 13
d_gene: TRBD1
j_gene: TRBJ1-4
CDR3nt: TGCAGCGTTTACACAGGGGTGGGTGAAAAACTGTTTTTT
CDR3aa: CSVYTGVGEKLFF

v_gene: TRBV27
abundance: NA
len: 15
d_gene: TRBD1
j_gene: TRBJ2-7
CDR3nt: TGTGCCAGCAGTCGGGGACAGGGGAGCATTGTCGAGCAGTACTTC
CDR3aa: CASSRGQGSIVEQYF

v_gene: TRBV28
abundance: NA
len: 15
d_gene: TRBD1
j_gene: TRBJ1-2
CDR3nt: TGTGCCAGCAGTTTCGGGACAGGGAATCTCGGCGGCTACACCTTC
CDR3aa: CASSFGTGNLGGYTF

v_gene: TRBV7-2
abundance: NA
len: 18
d_gene: NA
j_gene: TRBJ2-5
CDR3nt: TGTGCCAGCAGCTTAGCTTCATACCCTAGGACAGTCCAAGAGACCCAGTACTTC
CDR3aa: CASSLASYPRTVQETQYF

v_gene: TRBV5-1
abundance: NA
len: 15
d_gene: NA
j_gene: TRBJ1-6
CDR3nt: TGCGCCAGCAGCCCAGACCCCCCAGGGAATTCACCCCTCCACTTT
CDR3aa: CASSPDPPGNSPLHF

v_gene: TRBV5-4
abundance: NA
len: 14
d_gene: NA
j_gene: TRBJ2-7
CDR3nt: TGTGCCAGCAGCTTGGGTCGGGGGGCAAACGAGCAGTACTTC
CDR3aa: CASSLGRGANEQYF

v_gene: TRBV11-1
abundance: NA
len: 12
d_gene: NA
j_gene: TRBJ2-3
CDR3nt: TGTGCCAGCAGCTTGGGCAAAGATACGCAGTATTTT
CDR3aa: CASSLGKDTQYF

v_gene: TRBV11-2
abundance: NA
len: 17
d_gene: TRBD2
j_gene: TRBJ2-7
CDR3nt: TGTGCCAGCAGCTTAGGGTGGAGGGTAGCGGGAGGCTACGAGCAGTACTTC
CDR3aa: CASSLGWRVAGGYEQYF

v_gene: TRBV5-8
abundance: NA
len: 13
d_gene: NA
j_gene: TRBJ1-6
CDR3nt: TGTGCCAGCAGCTTGCGGGTTGGTTCACCCCTCCACTTT
CDR3aa: CASSLRVGSPLHF

v_gene: TRBV5-4
abundance: NA
len: 14
d_gene: NA
j_gene: TRBJ2-1
CDR3nt: TGTGCCAGCACCCTTAGTGGGGGAAGGGATGAGCAGTTCTTC
CDR3aa: CASTLSGGRDEQFF

v_gene: TRBV6-6
abundance: NA
len: 13
d_gene: NA
j_gene: TRBJ2-2
CDR3nt: TGTGCCAGCAGTTACGGGGGCCCGGGGGAGCTGTTTTTT
CDR3aa: CASSYGGPGELFF

v_gene: TRBV29-1
abundance: NA
len: 13
d_gene: NA
j_gene: TRBJ2-3
CDR3nt: TGCAGCGTTGAAGATCTAAGGGCAGATACGCAGTATTTT
CDR3aa: CSVEDLRADTQYF

v_gene: TRBV3-1/TRBV3-2
abundance: NA
len: 14
d_gene: NA
j_gene: TRBJ1-2
CDR3nt: TGTGCCAGCAGCCGCAGCCAGGGCGTTGAAGGCTACACCTTC
CDR3aa: CASSRSQGVEGYTF

v_gene: TRBV11-1
abundance: few
len: 15
d_gene: TRBD1
j_gene: TRBJ2-7
CDR3nt: TGTGCCAGCAGCTTGGCCGGGACAGGGGTTTACGAGCAGTACTTC
CDR3aa: CASSLAGTGVYEQYF

v_gene: TRBV19
abundance: NA
len: 14
d_gene: NA
j_gene: TRBJ2-7
CDR3nt: TGTGCCAGTAGTATGAAGTTGCGATCCTACGAGCAGTACTTC
CDR3aa: CASSMKLRSYEQYF

v_gene: TRBV7-2
abundance: NA
len: 16
d_gene: TRBD1
j_gene: TRBJ1-4
CDR3nt: TGTGCCAGCAGCTTAGAAATGGGACAGGGGACTGAAAAACTGTTTTTT
CDR3aa: CASSLEMGQGTEKLFF

v_gene: TRBV30
abundance: NA
len: 12
d_gene: TRBD1
j_gene: TRBJ2-7
CDR3nt: TGTGCCCTCGACAGGGGCCCCTACGAGCAGTACTTC
CDR3aa: CALDRGPYEQYF

v_gene: TRBV21-1
abundance: NA
len: 16
d_gene: NA
j_gene: TRBJ1-4
CDR3nt: TGTGCCAGCAGCAAAGGGGATGGGGAGGCGAGGGAAAAACTGTTTTTT
CDR3aa: CASSKGDGEAREKLFF

v_gene: TRBV25-1
abundance: NA
len: 14
d_gene: NA
j_gene: TRBJ2-7
CDR3nt: TGTGCCAGCAGTGATACCCGCGGGTCCTACGAGCAGTACTTC
CDR3aa: CASSDTRGSYEQYF

v_gene: TRBV12-5
abundance: NA
len: 13
d_gene: TRBD1
j_gene: TRBJ1-1
CDR3nt: TGTGCTAGCCGGGACAGGGATCACACTGAAGCTTTCTTT
CDR3aa: CASRDRDHTEAFF

v_gene: TRBV5-4
abundance: NA
len: 14
d_gene: TRBD1
j_gene: TRBJ2-7
CDR3nt: TGTGCCAGCAGCCCAGACAGGGCTGCCTACGAGCAGTACTTC
CDR3aa: CASSPDRAAYEQYF

v_gene: TRBV6-5
abundance: NA
len: 14
d_gene: TRBD1
j_gene: TRBJ1-5
CDR3nt: TGTGCCAGCAGTTCCCAAACAGGGGAGCAGCCCCAGCATTTT
CDR3aa: CASSSQTGEQPQHF

v_gene: TRBV6-1
abundance: NA
len: 12
d_gene: NA
j_gene: TRBJ2-7
CDR3nt: TGTGCCAGCAGTGAAACTTCTCGAGTGCAGTACTTC
CDR3aa: CASSETSRVQYF

v_gene: TRBV7-3
abundance: NA
len: 13
d_gene: NA
j_gene: TRBJ2-1
CDR3nt: TGTGCCAGCAGCTTTGGGATCCCCAATGAGCAGTTCTTC
CDR3aa: CASSFGIPNEQFF

v_gene: TRBV11-2
abundance: NA
len: 13
d_gene: NA
j_gene: TRBJ1-4
CDR3nt: TGTGCCAGCAGCTTAGAGAGGGTGGGAAAACTGTTTTTT
CDR3aa: CASSLERVGKLFF

v_gene: TRBV18
abundance: NA
len: 14
d_gene: NA
j_gene: TRBJ1-1
CDR3nt: TGTGCCAGCTCACCAATGGGGGGGGACACTGAAGCTTTCTTT
CDR3aa: CASSPMGGDTEAFF

v_gene: TRBV6-5
abundance: NA
len: 12
d_gene: NA
j_gene: TRBJ1-2
CDR3nt: TGTGCCAGCAGTTACTCGCGGGATGGCTACACCTTC
CDR3aa: CASSYSRDGYTF

v_gene: TRBV10-3
abundance: NA
len: 17
d_gene: NA
j_gene: TRBJ1-6
CDR3nt: TGTGCCATCAGAGAGGCGCCACCAAACAGGGACTGGTCACCCCTCCACTTT
CDR3aa: CAIREAPPNRDWSPLHF

v_gene: TRBV5-4
abundance: once
len: 12
d_gene: NA
j_gene: TRBJ1-6
CDR3nt: TGTGCCAGCAGTATCGACCGACAGTCCCTCCACTTT
CDR3aa: CASSIDRQSLHF

v_gene: TRBV28
abundance: NA
len: 15
d_gene: NA
j_gene: TRBJ1-1
CDR3nt: TGTGCCAGCAGTTTATCCTCAGGGAGGAACACTGAAGCTTTCTTT
CDR3aa: CASSLSSGRNTEAFF

v_gene: TRBV7-2
abundance: NA
len: 15
d_gene: TRBD1
j_gene: TRBJ1-3
CDR3nt: TGTGCCAGCAGCTTAGAGGGGGCGAAAGGAAACACCATATATTTT
CDR3aa: CASSLEGAKGNTIYF

v_gene: TRBV7-7
abundance: NA
len: 13
d_gene: NA
j_gene: TRBJ2-1
CDR3nt: TGTGCTAGCAGCTTAGGACCCTACAATGAGCAGTTCTTC
CDR3aa: CASSLGPYNEQFF

v_gene: TRBV5-4
abundance: NA
len: 12
d_gene: NA
j_gene: TRBJ2-1
CDR3nt: TGTGCCAGCAGCGCCACAGCAAATGAGCAGTTCTTC
CDR3aa: CASSATANEQFF

v_gene: TRBV28
abundance: few
len: 15
d_gene: TRBD1
j_gene: TRBJ1-6
CDR3nt: TGTGCCAGCAGTCGAGGGGACAGGGCGAGGTCACCCCTCCACTTT
CDR3aa: CASSRGDRARSPLHF

v_gene: TRBV10-3
abundance: NA
len: 17
d_gene: NA
j_gene: TRBJ2-2
CDR3nt: TGTGCCATCAGTGAGTCGAGGACCGGTTTAGGCACCGGGGAGCTGTTTTTT
CDR3aa: CAISESRTGLGTGELFF

v_gene: TRBV15
abundance: few
len: 14
d_gene: NA
j_gene: TRBJ1-2
CDR3nt: TGTGCCACCAGCACACGACCCGAGGGGCAAGGCTACACCTTC
CDR3aa: CATSTRPEGQGYTF

v_gene: TRBV6-5
abundance: NA
len: 16
d_gene: NA
j_gene: TRBJ1-1
CDR3nt: TGTGCCAGCAGTTACTCGAGGTTCGGGGGGAACACTGAAGCTTTCTTT
CDR3aa: CASSYSRFGGNTEAFF

v_gene: TRBV10-3
abundance: NA
len: 14
d_gene: NA
j_gene: TRBJ1-4
CDR3nt: TGTGCCATCAGTGGTTCGGAGTTTAGGGAAAAACTGTTTTTT
CDR3aa: CAISGSEFREKLFF

v_gene: TRBV27
abundance: few
len: 17
d_gene: NA
j_gene: TRBJ1-2
CDR3nt: TGTGCCAGCAGTTCCTCCCTTGGCGGGTACCTTAACTATGGCTACACCTTC
CDR3aa: CASSSSLGGYLNYGYTF

v_gene: TRBV11-2
abundance: NA
len: 16
d_gene: NA
j_gene: TRBJ1-4
CDR3nt: TGTGCCAGCAGCCCCTCAGGATGGGCAACTAATGAAAAACTGTTTTTT
CDR3aa: CASSPSGWATNEKLFF

v_gene: TRBV19
abundance: NA
len: 12
d_gene: NA
j_gene: TRBJ2-3
CDR3nt: TGTGCCAGTAGTAGGGTTGGGGATACGCAGTATTTT
CDR3aa: CASSRVGDTQYF

v_gene: TRBV5-4
abundance: NA
len: 15
d_gene: TRBD2
j_gene: TRBJ2-1
CDR3nt: TGTGCCAGCGGTCGACTAGCGGGAGCCTACAATGAGCAGTTCTTC
CDR3aa: CASGRLAGAYNEQFF

v_gene: TRBV11-2
abundance: NA
len: 15
d_gene: NA
j_gene: TRBJ2-3
CDR3nt: TGTGCCAGCAGCGGCACGCGGGGGCTTTCAGATACGCAGTATTTT
CDR3aa: CASSGTRGLSDTQYF

v_gene: TRBV27
abundance: few
len: 13
d_gene: NA
j_gene: TRBJ1-2
CDR3nt: TGTGCCAGCAAACCACAGAGGATGGGGGGCTACACCTTC
CDR3aa: CASKPQRMGGYTF

v_gene: TRBV28
abundance: NA
len: 17
d_gene: NA
j_gene: TRBJ1-3
CDR3nt: TGTGCCAGCAGTCTACCCAGGACGGTCAGCTCTGGAAACACCATATATTTT
CDR3aa: CASSLPRTVSSGNTIYF

v_gene: TRBV28
abundance: NA
len: 13
d_gene: TRBD1
j_gene: TRBJ1-2
CDR3nt: TGTGCCAGCAGGGTGACAGGGAACTATGGCTACACCTTC
CDR3aa: CASRVTGNYGYTF

v_gene: TRBV6-5
abundance: NA
len: 14
d_gene: TRBD1
j_gene: TRBJ1-2
CDR3nt: TGTGCCAGCCTTCTCCCGGGACAGAACTATGGCTACACCTTC
CDR3aa: CASLLPGQNYGYTF

v_gene: TRBV10-3
abundance: NA
len: 15
d_gene: NA
j_gene: TRBJ2-1
CDR3nt: TGTGCCATCAGTGAGCCGAAAACCGTGGGCAATGAGCAGTTCTTC
CDR3aa: CAISEPKTVGNEQFF